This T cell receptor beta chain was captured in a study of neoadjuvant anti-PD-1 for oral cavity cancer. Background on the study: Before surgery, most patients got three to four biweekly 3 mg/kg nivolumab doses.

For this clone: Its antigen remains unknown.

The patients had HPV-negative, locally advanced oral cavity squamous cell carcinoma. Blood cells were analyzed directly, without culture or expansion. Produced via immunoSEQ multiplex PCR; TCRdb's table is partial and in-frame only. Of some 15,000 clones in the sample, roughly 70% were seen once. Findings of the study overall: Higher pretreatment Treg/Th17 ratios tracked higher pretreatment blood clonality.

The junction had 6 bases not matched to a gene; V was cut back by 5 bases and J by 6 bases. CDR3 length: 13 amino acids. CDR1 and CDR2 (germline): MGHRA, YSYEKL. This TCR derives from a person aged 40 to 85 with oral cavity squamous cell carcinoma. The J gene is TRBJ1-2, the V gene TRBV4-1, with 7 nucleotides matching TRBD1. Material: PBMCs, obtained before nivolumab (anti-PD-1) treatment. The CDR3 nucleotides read TGCGCCAGCAGCAAACAGGGGAAGGATGGCTACACCTTC. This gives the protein CASSKQGKDGYTF.